Below, 23 T cell receptor beta chains from the same sample are listed, as sequenced in a study of T-cell reconstitution after alpha-beta-depleted transplantation in children. Unique molecular identifiers were used in preparing the TCRbeta library. TCRdb passed the PCR reads through MiXCR, listing each CDR3 protein once. The sample lists 700,000 to 950,000 distinct CDR3 sequences; around 17% were seen once. This sample comprised PBMCs, mostly from graft donor cells, obtained 360 days after TCRalphabeta/CD19-depleted stem cell transplant. The source of these receptors is a male patient under 18 who had a stem cell transplant for acute lymphoblastic leukemia, so the T cells may come from the graft donor.

This clonotype showed up just a few times. This rearrangement joins TRBV7-9 to TRBJ2-7; TRBD2 matches at 7 bases. This CDR3 contains 16 residues. V gave up 3 bases and J gave up 0 bases; unmatched junction bases: 8. Germline loops: CDR1 SEHNR, CDR2 FQNEAQ (reference sequence). CDR3 protein: CASSLYERGRSYEQYF. CDR3 nucleotide sequence: TGTGCCAGCAGCTTGTATGAGCGGGGCCGCTCCTACGAGCAGTACTTC.

At least ten counts were recorded for this clonotype. The chain carries TRBV3-1 and TRBJ1-2; 7 positions agree with TRBD1. CDR1 and CDR2 from the germline V gene are LGHDT and YNNKEL (reference sequence). This CDR3 contains 13 residues. Trimming removed 7 bases from V and 7 bases from J; junction bases left unmatched: 9. The CDR3 reads CASKLRTGGGYTF. The DNA of the CDR3 is TGTGCCAGCAAACTAAGGACAGGTGGTGGCTACACCTTC. Full variable domain (missing parts from reference TRBV3-1 and TRBJ1-2): DTAVSQTPKYLVTQMGNDKSIKCEQNLGHDTMYWYKQDSKKFLKIMFSYNNKELIINETVPNRFSPKSPDKAHLNLHINSLELGDSAVYFCASKLRTGGGYTFGSGTRLTVV.

This clonotype was seen more than once but under ten times. This sequence joins TRBV20-1 and TRBJ2-1; 9 bases fit TRBD2. The CDR3 contains 14 residues. V lost 3 bases, J lost 7 bases, and 7 bases stayed unmatched. CDR1 and CDR2 (germline): DFQATT, SNEGSKA (reference sequence). The CDR3, as DNA: TGCAGTGCTAGTATAGCGGGAGTTGGAAATGAGCAGTTCTTC. Amino acid sequence: CSASIAGVGNEQFF.

The chain is built from TRBV27 and TRBJ2-2; 9 nucleotides line up with TRBD1. CDR3 length equals 15 residues. CDR1 and CDR2 (germline): MNHEY, SMNVEV (reference sequence). V lost 3 bases and J lost 3; bases outside the gene matches: 2. CDR3 amino acids: CASSFRTGDTGELFF. The DNA for the CDR3 is TGTGCCAGCAGTTTCAGGACAGGGGACACCGGGGAGCTGTTTTTT.

The chain is built from TRBV7-9 and TRBJ2-7, with 10 bases identical to TRBD1. The CDR3 contains 17 residues. Germline-derived CDR1 and CDR2 are SEHNR and FQNEAQ (reference sequence). V lost 3 bases and J lost 3; bases outside the gene matches: 11. CDR3 in amino acids: CASSFKITGTGDYEQYF. The CDR3 DNA sequence: TGTGCCAGCAGCTTCAAAATTACCGGGACAGGGGACTACGAGCAGTACTTC.

This clonotype was seen a handful of times. V gene TRBV10-2 combines with J gene TRBJ1-1; TRBD1 agrees at 8 bases. CDR3 length equals 13 residues. The J segment lost 11 bases and the V segment lost 8 bases, leaving 13 bases of the junction unmatched. Germline V gene lookup returns CDR1 WSHSY and CDR2 SAAADI. This chain's CDR3 is CASWGQVGPGAFF. As DNA, the CDR3 is TGCGCCAGCTGGGGACAGGTTGGACCCGGGGCTTTCTTT.

The chain combines TRBV5-6 with TRBJ2-3; 7 bases match TRBD2. Germline-derived CDR1 and CDR2 are SGHDT and YYEEEE. The V gene end was trimmed by 4 bases and the J gene end by 1 base; junction bases not matched to a gene: 12. The CDR3 loop spans 17 amino acids. CDR3 amino acids: CASSGRGTGIRTDTQYF. DNA of the CDR3: TGTGCCAGCAGCGGGAGGGGTACCGGAATACGCACAGATACGCAGTATTTT.

This clonotype was recorded at least ten times. The gene calls are TRBV7-2 and TRBJ2-7; D might be TRBD2 (6 bases). Between the trimmed V and J ends, which lost 5 bases and 5 bases, there was a span of 16 bases. Germline lookup yields CDR1 SGHTA and CDR2 FQGNSA. There are 14 residues in the CDR3. The CDR3 nucleotides are TGTGCCAGCAGCCTTTACGGGAGATTCGACGAGCAGTACTTC. This codes for CASSLYGRFDEQYF.

A few counts support this clonotype. The J gene is TRBJ2-2, the V gene TRBV12-3 or TRBV12-4; the D gene is possibly TRBD2 (6 bases). This CDR3 contains 14 residues. The ends were cut back, 5 bases at V and 4 bases at J, with 11 bases in the middle. The CDR3 loop reads CASSRLARTGELFF. The CDR3 bases are TGTGCCAGCAGTCGTCTAGCGCGCACCGGGGAGCTGTTTTTT.

The chain joins TRBV20-1 to TRBJ2-5, with D perhaps TRBD2 (5 bases). The CDR3 runs to 18 residues. The germline V gene has CDR1 DFQATT and CDR2 SNEGSKA (reference sequence). Trimming took off 6 bases at V and 4 bases at J, with 30 bases between the two ends. CDR3 sequence: CSADRDPVWASLTETQYF. The CDR3 nucleotides are TGCAGTGCGGATCGTGACCCTGTGTGGGCTAGCCTCACAGAGACCCAGTACTTC.

The chain recombines TRBV5-1 with TRBJ1-1, with D possibly matching TRBD1 (6 bases). The CDR3 totals 17 residues. Trimming shortened V by 4 bases and J by 0 bases, and 19 bases separated the two germline ends. CDR1 is SGHRS and CDR2 is YFSETQ in the germline V gene. The CDR3 region is CASSGDRFRPLNTEAFF. Written as DNA, the CDR3 is TGCGCCAGCAGCGGTGACAGGTTTAGGCCACTGAACACTGAAGCTTTCTTT.

This clonotype came up a few times. The chain combines TRBV29-1 with TRBJ2-3, with D possibly TRBD2 on 7 matching bases. The germline V and J ends were trimmed by 6 bases and 5 bases, with 15 bases remaining between them. The CDR3 is 13 amino acids. Germline lookup yields CDR1 SQVTM and CDR2 ANQGSEA. This CDR3 is CSVLEGGIDTQYF. CDR3 DNA: TGCAGCGTCTTGGAGGGGGGGATAGATACGCAGTATTTT.

This rearrangement joins TRBV11-3 to TRBJ2-1, with TRBD2 identical over 8 bases. The V gene end was trimmed by 1 base and the J gene end by 8 bases; junction bases not matched to a gene: 7. This CDR3 is 15 amino acids long. Germline V CDR1 and CDR2: SGHNT, YENEEA. The CDR3 DNA is TGTGCCAGCAGCTTAGCGGGAGGGCCTTATTATGAGCAGTTCTTC. It yields the protein CASSLAGGPYYEQFF.

The chain couples TRBV7-6 to TRBJ1-2, with 7 positions matching TRBD1. The germline gives CDR1 SGHVS, CDR2 FNYEAQ. J lost 7 bases, V lost 5 bases, and 7 bases had no gene match. The CDR3 has 13 amino acids. The CDR3 DNA sequence: TGTGCCAGCAGCATACAGGGGCCCTGTGGCTACACCTTC. This gives the protein CASSIQGPCGYTF.

This clonotype was seen many times. The gene calls are TRBV5-1 and TRBJ1-1, with unresolved D. The CDR3 has 14 residues. The germline V gene encodes CDR1 SGHRS and CDR2 YFSETQ. The ends were cut back, 0 bases at V and 5 bases at J, with 11 bases in the middle. This chain's CDR3 is CASSLEGSGTEAFF. The CDR3 nucleotides are TGCGCCAGCAGCTTGGAGGGAAGTGGTACTGAAGCTTTCTTT.

This clonotype was counted between two and nine times. The genes are TRBV5-1 and TRBJ2-7; the match to TRBD1 covers 7 bases. Germline trimming cut 2 bases from V and 2 bases from J; bases unmatched to any gene: 7. Germline loops: CDR1 SGHRS, CDR2 YFSETQ. There are 15 residues in the CDR3. CDR3 in DNA: TGCGCCAGCAGCTTTTCTGGACAGGTAACCTACGAGCAGTACTTC. This sequence encodes CASSFSGQVTYEQYF.

This rearrangement joins TRBV7-6 to TRBJ2-7, with a weak D call TRBD2 (6 bases). Trimming removed 1 base at V and 5 bases at J, with 18 bases between. Germline V gene lookup returns CDR1 SGHVS and CDR2 FNYEAQ. The CDR3 is made up of 16 amino acids. The CDR3 reads CASSLDNGEEIHEQYF. CDR3 DNA: TGTGCCAGCAGCTTAGATAACGGGGAGGAAATCCACGAGCAGTACTTC.

The genes are TRBV18 and TRBJ2-3, with TRBD1 matching over 9 bases. The CDR3 has 17 amino acids. Germline V CDR1 and CDR2: KGHSH, LQKENI. V lost 3 bases, J lost 1 base, and 8 bases stayed unmatched. CDR3 nucleotides: TGTGCCAGCTCACCTCTACCCTGGACAGGGGGCACAGATACGCAGTATTTT. Translating gives CASSPLPWTGGTDTQYF.

The chain has TRBV29-1 and TRBJ2-7; unclear D gene. Trimming cost V 2 bases and J 0 bases, with 8 bases left between them. The CDR3 extends over 13 amino acids. Germline assignment: CDR1 SQVTM and CDR2 ANQGSEA. CDR3 in amino acids: CSVESDGSYEQYF. DNA of the CDR3: TGCAGCGTTGAATCGGACGGCTCCTACGAGCAGTACTTC.

J is TRBJ2-1 and V is TRBV20-1, with D perhaps assigned TRBD1 or TRBD2 (5 bases each). Germline assignment: CDR1 DFQATT and CDR2 SNEGSKA (reference sequence). V shed 7 bases and J shed 3 bases, with 16 bases lying between them. The CDR3 totals 14 residues. Here the CDR3 DNA reads TGCAGTGTTAGGCCGGGGACGCGCTACAATGAGCAGTTCTTC. Protein: CSVRPGTRYNEQFF.

The table lists this clonotype with a few counts. This chain uses TRBV12-3 or TRBV12-4 with TRBJ2-2, with D uncertain. The CDR3 totals 11 residues. V gave up 11 bases and J gave up 4 bases, with 8 bases separating them. The CDR3 reads CAGRVTGELFF. CDR3 bases: TGTGCCGGTAGGGTCACCGGGGAGCTGTTTTTT.

This clonotype was detected only a few times. The J gene is TRBJ1-5, the V gene TRBV20-1; perhaps TRBD1 as D (5 bases). Germline V gene data show CDR1 as DFQATT and CDR2 as SNEGSKA (reference sequence). The CDR3 sequence is 16 residues long. V shed 3 bases and J shed 4 bases, with 19 bases lying between them. The CDR3 sequence: CSARFPSGAANQPQHF. The CDR3 bases are TGCAGTGCTAGGTTCCCTTCCGGGGCAGCAAATCAGCCCCAGCATTTT.

The V and J genes are TRBV10-3 and TRBJ2-5, with D uncertain. CDR1 is ENHRY, CDR2 SYGVKD, per germline. This CDR3 contains 13 residues. The germline V and J ends were trimmed by 6 bases and 4 bases, with 12 bases remaining between them. The CDR3 sequence: CAISLERRETQYF. CDR3 sequence (DNA): TGTGCCATCAGCCTAGAAAGGAGAGAGACCCAGTACTTC.